This TCR beta chain was sequenced in a study of blood T cell repertoires in COVID-19. Study-wide context: T cells, B-cell-depleted T cells, or PBMCs provided the cDNA or gDNA that served as material.

Recovered participants had two consecutive negative NP/OP PCR tests, healthcare professional clearance, or symptom resolution. V lost 1 base and J 2 bases, leaving 12 bases between the germline ends. The germline gives CDR1 LGHNA, CDR2 YSLEER. CDR3 size: 15 residues. Authors' processing steps: Quantification of nucleated cells was approximated via reference gene primer amplification. The assay was immunoSEQ multiplex PCR, and TCRdb's table has in-frame clones only and misses some. The DNA gave D and trimming, while V, J and clone size come from that table. The sample includes about 200,000 clones, roughly 85% of them seen just once.

This receptor was taken from a man aged 35 to 55 who had recovered from COVID-19. Sequencing was carried out using PBMCs or T cells enriched from blood (not recorded which). The rearrangement uses TRBV4-3 and TRBJ2-7; TRBD1 might be the D (5 bases). CDR3 amino acids: CASSQARTPTYEQYF. In nucleotides, the CDR3 is TGCGCCAGCAGCCAAGCCCGGACACCGACCTACGAGCAGTACTTC.